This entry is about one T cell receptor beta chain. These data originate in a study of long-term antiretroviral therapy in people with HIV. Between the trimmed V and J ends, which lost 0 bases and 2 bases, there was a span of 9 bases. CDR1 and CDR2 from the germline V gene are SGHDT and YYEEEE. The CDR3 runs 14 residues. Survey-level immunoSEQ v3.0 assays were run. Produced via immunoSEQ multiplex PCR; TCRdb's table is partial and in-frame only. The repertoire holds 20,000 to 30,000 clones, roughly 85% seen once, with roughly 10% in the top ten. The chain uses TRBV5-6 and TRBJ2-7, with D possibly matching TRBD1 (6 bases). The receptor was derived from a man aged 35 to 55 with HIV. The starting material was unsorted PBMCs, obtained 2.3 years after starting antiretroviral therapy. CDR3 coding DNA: TGTGCCAGCAGCTTGGGACAGGTCGCCTACGAGCAGTACTTC. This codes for CASSLGQVAYEQYF.